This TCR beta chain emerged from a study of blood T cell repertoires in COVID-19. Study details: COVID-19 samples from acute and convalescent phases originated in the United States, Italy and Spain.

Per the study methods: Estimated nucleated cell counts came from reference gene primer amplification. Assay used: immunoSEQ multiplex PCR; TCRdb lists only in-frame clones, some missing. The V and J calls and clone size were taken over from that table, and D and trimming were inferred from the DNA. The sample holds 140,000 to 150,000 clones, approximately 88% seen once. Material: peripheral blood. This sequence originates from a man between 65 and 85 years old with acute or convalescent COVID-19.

The CDR3 DNA follows: TGTGCCAGCAGTTTATTTTCCGGTCTTTCTGGAAACACCATATATTTT. Translated, it gives CASSLFSGLSGNTIYF. The V gene is TRBV28, the J gene TRBJ1-3; D remains ambiguous. The ends were cut back, 1 base at V and 1 base at J, with 11 bases in the middle. Germline CDR1 MDHEN, CDR2 SYDVKM. CDR3 length: 16 amino acids. The full variable domain, its missing parts supplied by reference TRBV28 and TRBJ1-3, is DVKVTQSSRYLVKRTGEKVFLECVQDMDHENMFWYRQDPGLGLRLIYFSYDVKMKEKGDIPEGYSVSREKKERFSLILESASTNQTSMYLCASSLFSGLSGNTIYFGEGSWLTVV.